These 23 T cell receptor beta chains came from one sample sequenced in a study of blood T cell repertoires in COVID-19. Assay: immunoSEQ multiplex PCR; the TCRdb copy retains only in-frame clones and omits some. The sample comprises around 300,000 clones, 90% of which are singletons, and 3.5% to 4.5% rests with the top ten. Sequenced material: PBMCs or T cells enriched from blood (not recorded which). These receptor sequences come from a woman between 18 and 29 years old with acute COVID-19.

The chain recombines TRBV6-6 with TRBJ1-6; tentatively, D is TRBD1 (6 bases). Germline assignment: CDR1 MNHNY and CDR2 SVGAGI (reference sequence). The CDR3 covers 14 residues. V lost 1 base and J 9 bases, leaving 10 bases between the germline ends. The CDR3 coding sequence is TGTGCCAGCAGTTACTTCCGACAGGTTTCACCCCTCCACTTT. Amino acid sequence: CASSYFRQVSPLHF.

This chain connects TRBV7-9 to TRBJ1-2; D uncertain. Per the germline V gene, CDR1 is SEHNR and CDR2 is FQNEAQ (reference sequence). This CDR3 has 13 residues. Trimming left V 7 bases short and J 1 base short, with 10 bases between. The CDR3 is CASTNYLNYGYTF. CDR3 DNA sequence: TGTGCCAGCACGAACTACCTTAACTATGGCTACACCTTC.

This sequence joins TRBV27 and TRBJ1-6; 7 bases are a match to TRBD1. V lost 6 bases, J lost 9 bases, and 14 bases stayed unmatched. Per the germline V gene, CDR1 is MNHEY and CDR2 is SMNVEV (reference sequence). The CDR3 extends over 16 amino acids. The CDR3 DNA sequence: TGTGCCAGCAGCGAACAGGGGCTCGGAAGGGGTTCACCCCTCCACTTT. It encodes CASSEQGLGRGSPLHF.

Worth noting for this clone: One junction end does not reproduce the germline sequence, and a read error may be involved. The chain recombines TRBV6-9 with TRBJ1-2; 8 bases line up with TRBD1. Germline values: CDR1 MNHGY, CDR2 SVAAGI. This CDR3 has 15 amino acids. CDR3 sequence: CASSNRQGMGYAYTF. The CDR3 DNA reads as TGTGCCAGCAGTAACCGACAGGGGATGGGTTATGCCTACACCTTC.

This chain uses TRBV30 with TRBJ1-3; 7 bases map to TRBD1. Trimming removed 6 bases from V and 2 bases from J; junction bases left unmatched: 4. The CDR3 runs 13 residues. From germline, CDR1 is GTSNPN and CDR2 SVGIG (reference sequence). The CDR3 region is CACSTGAGNTIYF. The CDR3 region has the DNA TGTGCCTGTTCTACAGGGGCTGGAAACACCATATATTTT.

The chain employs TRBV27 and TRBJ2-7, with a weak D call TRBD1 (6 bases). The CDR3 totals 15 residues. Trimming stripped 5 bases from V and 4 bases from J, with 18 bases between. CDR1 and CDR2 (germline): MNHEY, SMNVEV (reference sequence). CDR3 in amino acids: CASSPRQVGGYEQYF. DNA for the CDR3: TGTGCCAGCAGTCCTAGACAGGTAGGAGGTTACGAGCAGTACTTC.

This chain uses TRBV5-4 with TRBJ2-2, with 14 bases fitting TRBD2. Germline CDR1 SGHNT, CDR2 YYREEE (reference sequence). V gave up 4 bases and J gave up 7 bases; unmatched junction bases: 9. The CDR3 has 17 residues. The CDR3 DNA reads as TGTGCCAGCAGCCCACCGGGACTAGCGGGAGAGATCGGGGAGCTGTTTTTT. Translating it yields CASSPPGLAGEIGELFF.

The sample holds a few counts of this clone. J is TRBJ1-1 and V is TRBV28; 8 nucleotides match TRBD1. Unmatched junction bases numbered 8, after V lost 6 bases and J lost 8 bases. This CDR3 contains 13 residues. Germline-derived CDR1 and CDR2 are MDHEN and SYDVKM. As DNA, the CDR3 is TGTGCCAGCAGATCGACAGGGGCGAGCGAAGCTTTCTTT. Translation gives CASRSTGASEAFF.

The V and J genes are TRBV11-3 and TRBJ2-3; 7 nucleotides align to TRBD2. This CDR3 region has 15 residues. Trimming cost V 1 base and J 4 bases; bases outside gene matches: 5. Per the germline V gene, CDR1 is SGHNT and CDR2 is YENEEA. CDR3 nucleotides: TGTGCCAGCAGCTTAGGGGCGGGAGAGCCAGATACGCAGTATTTT. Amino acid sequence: CASSLGAGEPDTQYF.

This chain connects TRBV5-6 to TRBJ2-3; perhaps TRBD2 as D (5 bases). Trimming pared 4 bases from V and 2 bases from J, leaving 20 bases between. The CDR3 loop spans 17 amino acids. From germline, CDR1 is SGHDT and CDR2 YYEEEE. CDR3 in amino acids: CASSLKSADLFTDTQYF. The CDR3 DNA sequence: TGTGCCAGCAGCCTGAAGTCCGCGGACTTATTCACAGATACGCAGTATTTT.

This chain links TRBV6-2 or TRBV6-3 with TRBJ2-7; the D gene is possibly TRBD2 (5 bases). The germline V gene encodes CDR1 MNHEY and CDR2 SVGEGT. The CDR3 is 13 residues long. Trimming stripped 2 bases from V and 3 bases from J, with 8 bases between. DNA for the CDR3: TGTGCCAGCAGTTACCAAGCGGTCTACGAGCAGTACTTC. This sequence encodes CASSYQAVYEQYF.

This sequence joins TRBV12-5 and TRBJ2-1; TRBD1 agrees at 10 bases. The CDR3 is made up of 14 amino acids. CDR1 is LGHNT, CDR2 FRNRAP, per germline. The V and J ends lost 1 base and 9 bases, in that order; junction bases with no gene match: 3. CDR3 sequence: CASGLAGTGVEQFF. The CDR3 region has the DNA TGTGCTAGTGGTTTGGCCGGGACAGGGGTTGAGCAGTTCTTC.

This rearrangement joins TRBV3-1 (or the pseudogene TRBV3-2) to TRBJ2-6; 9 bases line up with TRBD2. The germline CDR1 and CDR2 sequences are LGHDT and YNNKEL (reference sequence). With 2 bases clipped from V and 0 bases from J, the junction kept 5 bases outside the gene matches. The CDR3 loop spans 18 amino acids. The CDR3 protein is CASSQFSGGLSGANVLTF. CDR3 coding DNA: TGTGCCAGCAGCCAATTTAGCGGGGGCCTCTCTGGGGCCAACGTCCTGACTTTC.

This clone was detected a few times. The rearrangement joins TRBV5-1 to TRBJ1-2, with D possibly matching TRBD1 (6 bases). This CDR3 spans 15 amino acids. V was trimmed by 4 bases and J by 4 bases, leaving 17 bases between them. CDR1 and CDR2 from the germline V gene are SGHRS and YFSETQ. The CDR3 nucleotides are TGCGCCAGCAGCGACGCGGGGGGCGGTTTCTATGGCTACACCTTC. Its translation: CASSDAGGGFYGYTF.

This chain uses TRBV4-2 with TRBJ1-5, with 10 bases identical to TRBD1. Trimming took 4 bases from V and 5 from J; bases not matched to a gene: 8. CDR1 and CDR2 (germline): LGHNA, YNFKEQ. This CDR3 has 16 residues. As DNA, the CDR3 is TGTGCCAGCAGCCCCCGGGACAGGGGTACCGATCAGCCCCAGCATTTT. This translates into CASSPRDRGTDQPQHF.

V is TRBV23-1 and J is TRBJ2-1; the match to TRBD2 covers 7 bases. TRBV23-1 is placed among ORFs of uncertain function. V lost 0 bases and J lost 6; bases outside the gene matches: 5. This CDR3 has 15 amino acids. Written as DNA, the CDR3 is TGCGCCAGCAGTCAATCAGGCGGGAGTTGCAATGAGCAGTTCTTC. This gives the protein CASSQSGGSCNEQFF.

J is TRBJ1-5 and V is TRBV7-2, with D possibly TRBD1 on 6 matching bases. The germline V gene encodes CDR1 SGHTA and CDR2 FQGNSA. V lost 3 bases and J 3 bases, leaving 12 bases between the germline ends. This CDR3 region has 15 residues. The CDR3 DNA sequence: TGTGCCAGCAGCTTTCTAGGGGGAAACAATCAGCCCCAGCATTTT. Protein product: CASSFLGGNNQPQHF. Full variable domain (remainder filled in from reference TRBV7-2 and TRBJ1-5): GAGVSQSPSNKVTEKGKDVELRCDPISGHTALYWYRQSLGQGLEFLIYFQGNSAPDKSGLPSDRFSAERTGGSVSTLTIQRTQQEDSAVYLCASSFLGGNNQPQHFGDGTRLSIL.

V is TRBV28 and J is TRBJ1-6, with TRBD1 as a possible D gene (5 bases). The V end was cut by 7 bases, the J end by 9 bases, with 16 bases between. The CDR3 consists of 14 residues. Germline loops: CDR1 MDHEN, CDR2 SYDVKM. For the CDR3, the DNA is TGTGCCAGCACCCAGGTCACGGGGGTTTCACCCCTCCACTTT. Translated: CASTQVTGVSPLHF. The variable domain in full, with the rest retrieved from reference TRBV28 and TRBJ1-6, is DVKVTQSSRYLVKRTGEKVFLECVQDMDHENMFWYRQDPGLGLRLIYFSYDVKMKEKGDIPEGYSVSREKKERFSLILESASTNQTSMYLCASTQVTGVSPLHFGNGTRLTVT.

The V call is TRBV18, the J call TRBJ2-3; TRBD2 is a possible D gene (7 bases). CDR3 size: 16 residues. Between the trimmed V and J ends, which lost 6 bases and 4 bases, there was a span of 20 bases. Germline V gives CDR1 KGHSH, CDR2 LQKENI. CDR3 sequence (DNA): TGTGCCAGCTCCCCCTCCTCGGGGGGCTCAGCAGATACGCAGTATTTT. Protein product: CASSPSSGGSADTQYF.

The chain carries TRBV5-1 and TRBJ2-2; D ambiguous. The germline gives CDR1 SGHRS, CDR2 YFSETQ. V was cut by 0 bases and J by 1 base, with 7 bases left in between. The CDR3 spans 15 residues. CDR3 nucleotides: TGCGCCAGCAGCTTGGATCAGGTGAACACCGGGGAGCTGTTTTTT. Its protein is CASSLDQVNTGELFF.

The CDR3: CASSGDTGIEKLFF. In nucleotides, the CDR3 is TGTGCCAGCAGTGGGGACACGGGAATTGAAAAACTGTTTTTT. This rearrangement joins TRBV28 to TRBJ1-4, with D tentatively TRBD1 (6 bases). CDR1 is MDHEN, CDR2 SYDVKM, per germline. The CDR3 sequence is 14 residues long. Trimming removed 5 bases at V and 7 bases at J, with 14 bases between.

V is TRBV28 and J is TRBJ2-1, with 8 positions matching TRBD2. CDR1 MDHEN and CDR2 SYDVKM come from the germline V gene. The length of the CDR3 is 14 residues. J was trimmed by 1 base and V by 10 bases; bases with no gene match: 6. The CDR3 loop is CATLAGQSYNEQFF. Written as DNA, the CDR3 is TGTGCCACCCTAGCGGGTCAATCCTACAATGAGCAGTTCTTC.

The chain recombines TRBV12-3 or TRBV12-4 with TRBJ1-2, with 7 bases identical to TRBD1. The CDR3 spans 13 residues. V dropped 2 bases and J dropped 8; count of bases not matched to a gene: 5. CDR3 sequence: CASSLRGLGGYTF. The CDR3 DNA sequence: TGTGCCAGCAGTTTAAGGGGGCTCGGGGGCTACACCTTC.